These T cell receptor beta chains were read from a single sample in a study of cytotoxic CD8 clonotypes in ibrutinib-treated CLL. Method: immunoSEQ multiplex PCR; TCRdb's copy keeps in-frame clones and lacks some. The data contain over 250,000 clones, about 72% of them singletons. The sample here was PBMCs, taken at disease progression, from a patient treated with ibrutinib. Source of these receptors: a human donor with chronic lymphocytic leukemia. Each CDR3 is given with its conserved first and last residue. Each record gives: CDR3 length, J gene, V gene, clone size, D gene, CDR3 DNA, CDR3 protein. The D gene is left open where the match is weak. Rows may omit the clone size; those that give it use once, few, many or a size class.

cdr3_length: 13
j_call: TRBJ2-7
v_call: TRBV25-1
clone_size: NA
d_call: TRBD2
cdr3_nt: TGTGCCAGCAGTCAGGGAGGGTTCCACGAGCAGTACTTC
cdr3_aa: CASSQGGFHEQYF

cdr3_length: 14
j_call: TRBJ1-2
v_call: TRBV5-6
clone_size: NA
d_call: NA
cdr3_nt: TGTGCCAGCAGCTATGCACAGGGAACCTATGGCTACACCTTC
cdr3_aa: CASSYAQGTYGYTF

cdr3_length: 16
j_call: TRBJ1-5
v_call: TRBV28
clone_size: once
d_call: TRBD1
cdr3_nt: TGTGCCAGCAGTTTACACAGGGACAGGCTCAATCAGCCCCAGCATTTT
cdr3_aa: CASSLHRDRLNQPQHF

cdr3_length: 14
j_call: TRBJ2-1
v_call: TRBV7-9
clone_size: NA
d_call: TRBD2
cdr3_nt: TGTGCCAGCAGCGAGGGGAGGGGTTACAATGAGCAGTTCTTC
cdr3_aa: CASSEGRGYNEQFF

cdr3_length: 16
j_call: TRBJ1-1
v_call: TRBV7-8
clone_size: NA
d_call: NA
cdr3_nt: TGTGCCAGCAGCTACCTTCCAATGGGGAGGGTGGCTGAAGCTTTCTTT
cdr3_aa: CASSYLPMGRVAEAFF

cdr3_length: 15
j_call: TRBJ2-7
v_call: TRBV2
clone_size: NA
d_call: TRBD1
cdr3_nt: TGTGCCAGCAGTAGCGGACAGGGGGTCACCTACGAGCAGTACTTC
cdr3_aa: CASSSGQGVTYEQYF

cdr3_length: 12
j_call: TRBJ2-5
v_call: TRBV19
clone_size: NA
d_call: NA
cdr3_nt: TGTGCCAGTAGTTCCACAACGGAGACCCAGTACTTC
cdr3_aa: CASSSTTETQYF

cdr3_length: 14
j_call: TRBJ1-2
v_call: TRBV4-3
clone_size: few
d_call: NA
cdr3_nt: TGCGCCAGCAGCCAAGGACAGCAGGCGTACGGCTACACCTTC
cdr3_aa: CASSQGQQAYGYTF

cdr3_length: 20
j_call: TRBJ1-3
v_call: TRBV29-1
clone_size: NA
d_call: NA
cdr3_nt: TGCAGCGTTTATCGACTTGGCACAGGGCCCCACCTTAGCTCTGGAAACACCATATATTTT
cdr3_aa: CSVYRLGTGPHLSSGNTIYF

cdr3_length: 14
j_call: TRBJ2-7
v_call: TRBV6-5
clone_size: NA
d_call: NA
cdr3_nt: TGTGCCAGCATTTCGCAGCGGCCCTCCTACGAGCAGTACTTC
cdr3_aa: CASISQRPSYEQYF

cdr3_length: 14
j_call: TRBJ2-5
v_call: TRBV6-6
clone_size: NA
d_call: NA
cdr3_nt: TGTGCCAGCAGTTACTCTCGCAGCCAAGAGACCCAGTACTTC
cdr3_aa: CASSYSRSQETQYF

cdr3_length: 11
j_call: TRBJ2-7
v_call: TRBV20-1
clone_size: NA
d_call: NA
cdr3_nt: TGCAGTGCTAGGGGCTTTTACGAGCAGTACTTC
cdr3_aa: CSARGFYEQYF

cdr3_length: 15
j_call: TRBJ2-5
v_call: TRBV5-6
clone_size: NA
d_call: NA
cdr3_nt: TGTGCCAGCAGCCCTCAGATCCAAGAAGAAGAGACCCAGTACTTC
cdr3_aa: CASSPQIQEEETQYF